This T cell receptor (beta chain) derives from a study of T cells in Graves' hyperthyroidism and ophthalmopathy. The CDR3 regions of TCR beta were amplified from RNA transcripts. HTBI primers were employed in a first-round RT-PCR of the TCR CDR3. TCRdb reprocessed the multiplex PCR reads with MiXCR, giving one entry per CDR3 protein. The sample shows more than 500,000 distinct CDR3 sequences, around 15% of them seen only once. There are many counts of this clonotype. CDR1 and CDR2 from the germline V gene are SGHRS and YFSETQ. The V gene end was trimmed by 0 bases and the J gene end by 1 base; junction bases not matched to a gene: 7. The CDR3 extends over 18 amino acids.

The chain joins TRBV5-1 to TRBJ2-1; 10 bases fit TRBD2. Source material: blood. The receptor's source is a woman in her 30s with Graves' ophthalmopathy. CDR3 coding DNA: TGCGCCAGCAGCTTGGTCAGCGGGAGGGATTTATCCTACAATGAGCAGTTCTTC. As protein: CASSLVSGRDLSYNEQFF. Full variable domain (outside the CDR3, taken from reference TRBV5-1 and TRBJ2-1): KAGVTQTPRYLIKTRGQQVTLSCSPISGHRSVSWYQQTPGQGLQFLFEYFSETQRNKGNFPGRFSGRQFSNSRSEMNVSTLELGDSALYLCASSLVSGRDLSYNEQFFGPGTRLTVL.